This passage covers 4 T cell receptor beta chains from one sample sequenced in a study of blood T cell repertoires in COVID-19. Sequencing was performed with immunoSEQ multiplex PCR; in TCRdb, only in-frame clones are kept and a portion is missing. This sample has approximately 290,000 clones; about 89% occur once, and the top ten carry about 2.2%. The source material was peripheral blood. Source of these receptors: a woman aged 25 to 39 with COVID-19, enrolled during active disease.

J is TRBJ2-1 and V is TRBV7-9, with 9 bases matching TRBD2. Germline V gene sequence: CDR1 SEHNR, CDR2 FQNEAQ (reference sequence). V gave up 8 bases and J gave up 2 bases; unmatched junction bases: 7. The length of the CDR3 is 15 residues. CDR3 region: CASSLREGPYNEQFF. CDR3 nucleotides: TGTGCCAGCTCTTTGCGGGAGGGCCCCTACAATGAGCAGTTCTTC.

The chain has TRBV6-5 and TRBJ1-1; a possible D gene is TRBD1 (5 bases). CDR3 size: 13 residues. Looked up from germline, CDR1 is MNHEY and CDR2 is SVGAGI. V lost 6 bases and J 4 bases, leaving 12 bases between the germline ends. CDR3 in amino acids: CASRSGGVTEAFF. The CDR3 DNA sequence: TGTGCCAGCAGATCCGGAGGGGTCACTGAAGCTTTCTTT.

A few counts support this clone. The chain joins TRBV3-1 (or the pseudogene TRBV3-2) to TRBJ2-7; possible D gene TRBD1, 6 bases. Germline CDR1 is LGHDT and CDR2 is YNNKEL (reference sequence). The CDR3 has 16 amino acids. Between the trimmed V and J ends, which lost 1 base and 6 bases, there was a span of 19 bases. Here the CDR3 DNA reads TGTGCCAGCAGCCAAGCAACCTCGTGGGGGCACGGCGAGCAGTACTTC. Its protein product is CASSQATSWGHGEQYF.

The CDR3 DNA follows: TGTGCCAGCAGCTTAGGTAGCGGGAGTGACACCGGGGAGCTGTTTTTT. It translates to CASSLGSGSDTGELFF. The V call is TRBV7-6, the J call TRBJ2-2; 9 nucleotides agree with TRBD2. Losses at the gene ends were 1 base for V and 3 bases for J; bases not matched to a gene: 3. The CDR3 is 16 residues long. The germline CDR1 and CDR2 sequences are SGHVS and FNYEAQ.